This T cell receptor beta chain appears in the sequencing data of a study of blood T cells in healthy people across ages. Alongside a J-beta primer mix, a sample-barcoded 5' primer served in a second PCR lasting about 7 to 12 cycles. TCRdb used MiXCR to reprocess the 5' RACE reads, holding one entry per CDR3 protein. The profile covers 1.5 million to 2 million distinct CDR3 sequences, with 30% to 40% appearing a single time and around 10% taken by the ten largest. J lost 9 bases, V lost 1 base, and 7 bases had no gene match. The CDR3 is 16 residues long. Germline V gives CDR1 LNHNV, CDR2 YYDKDF (reference sequence). Notes on the study in general: A roughly linear fall in TCR beta diversity per million T cells was seen with increasing age. Both naive CD4+ cell counts and diversity were greater in long-lived donors than in aged donors. Percentage of naive T cells showed a strong correlation with TCR beta diversity.

There were at least 5.5 micrograms of total RNA extracted from every sample. This clonotype was seen a few times. Its antigen is not identified. Sequencing was carried out using blood. The chain recombines TRBV15 with TRBJ2-1; 12 bases fit TRBD1. The sequence came from a woman aged 30 to 39 in good health. This CDR3 is CATSRGRDRGPSEQFF. CDR3 nucleotides: TGTGCCACCAGCAGAGGCCGGGACAGGGGGCCGAGTGAGCAGTTCTTC.